Listed below are T cell receptor beta chains from one sample, sequenced in a study of shared clonotypes between healthy human individuals. The table came from immunoSEQ multiplex PCR; TCRdb's copy has only in-frame clones and leaves some out. The sample has a few hundred thousand clones, 65% to 80% seen once. Input material: PBMCs. The receptors here all came from a middle-aged woman in good health. Some clones in this sample may be carry-over from other donors' samples. Each CDR3 is given without its conserved first and last residue. The order of the fields is V gene, CDR3 protein.

v_gene: TRBV29-1; CDR3aa: SVEEGSSYEQY
v_gene: TRBV11-3; CDR3aa: ASSPGQGSGELF
v_gene: TRBV5-4; CDR3aa: ASSLGRPGQGLGEAF
v_gene: TRBV29-1; CDR3aa: SGQGPHTDTQY
v_gene: TRBV6-6; CDR3aa: ASSYLGGDYGYT
v_gene: TRBV5-4; CDR3aa: ASAASGSQVGEQF
v_gene: TRBV10-3; CDR3aa: AIRAGYFGNSEAF
v_gene: TRBV7-3; CDR3aa: ASSPYVGGGDTQY
v_gene: TRBV19; CDR3aa: ASSILAGGPEQF
v_gene: TRBV7-2; CDR3aa: ASSLGWGNEQY
v_gene: TRBV5-6; CDR3aa: ASSGPSEHSYEQY
v_gene: TRBV27; CDR3aa: ASSLSRVNEQF
v_gene: TRBV7-2; CDR3aa: ASSLMGRGDTQY
v_gene: TRBV5-1; CDR3aa: ASSLDTGTEEQY
v_gene: TRBV4-1; CDR3aa: ASSLRQAYEQY
v_gene: TRBV29-1; CDR3aa: SVHGASWSGHQETQY
v_gene: TRBV29-1; CDR3aa: SALEGSQPQH
v_gene: TRBV5-4; CDR3aa: ASSPGSLNEQF
v_gene: TRBV18; CDR3aa: ASSPGVEGYT
v_gene: TRBV28; CDR3aa: ASSLGLAVTEAF
v_gene: TRBV5-4; CDR3aa: ASSYTFGTEAF
v_gene: TRBV7-3; CDR3aa: ASSTGTATTGELF
v_gene: TRBV5-5; CDR3aa: ASSVGRLNTEAF
v_gene: TRBV5-4; CDR3aa: ASSFDPYQPQH
v_gene: TRBV9; CDR3aa: ASSSGLNQPQH
v_gene: TRBV7-9; CDR3aa: ASSLDNQPQH
v_gene: TRBV6-6; CDR3aa: ASSQSRDRVGYT
v_gene: TRBV19; CDR3aa: ASSIGQGGLQETQY
v_gene: TRBV6-5; CDR3aa: ASSNDRDRNTIY
v_gene: TRBV23-1; CDR3aa: APRDRRANSGNTIY
v_gene: TRBV5-1; CDR3aa: ASRTRGLAAIGDTGELF
v_gene: TRBV6-1; CDR3aa: ASSEVQGSTGELF
v_gene: TRBV7-8; CDR3aa: ASSLGLVNEQF
v_gene: TRBV4-1; CDR3aa: ASSTRTGGSYT
v_gene: TRBV29-1; CDR3aa: SVDLGGVNEQF
v_gene: TRBV2; CDR3aa: ASSEGPSTAQH
v_gene: TRBV29-1; CDR3aa: SAYDRAGANVLT
v_gene: TRBV7-8; CDR3aa: ASSRDRAGAGELF
v_gene: TRBV7-2; CDR3aa: ASSAGHSNTEAF
v_gene: TRBV28; CDR3aa: ASSLLGRASPLH
v_gene: TRBV19; CDR3aa: ASSMSPGGRDEKLF
v_gene: TRBV4-1; CDR3aa: ASSLAVPYEQY
v_gene: TRBV30; CDR3aa: AGTRTTNEKLF
v_gene: TRBV27; CDR3aa: ASSPLPRRGTSGRRSYEQY
v_gene: TRBV11-3; CDR3aa: ASSVGRFSYNEQF
v_gene: TRBV18; CDR3aa: ASSPNNQRWTVNTEAF
v_gene: TRBV6-1; CDR3aa: ASTGAPDTGELF
v_gene: TRBV4-2; CDR3aa: ASSQSWTSGNTDTQY
v_gene: TRBV7-3; CDR3aa: ASSSQYNEQF
v_gene: TRBV7-3; CDR3aa: ASSMGQANYGYT
v_gene: TRBV7-2; CDR3aa: ASSLVRGPGRAEAF
v_gene: TRBV28; CDR3aa: ASSPPSGTGNYEQY
v_gene: TRBV7-2; CDR3aa: ASSLGIASGRYNEQF
v_gene: TRBV2; CDR3aa: ASSPSGISYNEQF